These T cell receptor beta chains were read from a single sample in a study of cytomegalovirus exposure and HLA in healthy donors. Some clones are missing from TCRdb's copy, which holds only in-frame ones; the method was immunoSEQ multiplex PCR. Among approximately 190,000 clones listed, over 70% were seen once. Sequenced input: PBMCs. These receptors were collected from a man aged 45-60 years in good health and CMV-seronegative. The CDR3 runs from the conserved cysteine through the conserved F or W. Fields, in order: CDR3 protein, V gene, CDR3 length.

CDR3: CASGQGASSGELFF
V: TRBV7-3
length: 14

CDR3: CASSFSGTGARGYTF
V: TRBV5-1
length: 15

CDR3: CASSVVGTSGGDTGELFF
V: TRBV9
length: 18

CDR3: CASSTGTGGVSYTF
V: TRBV5-5
length: 14

CDR3: CASSFSGGADTQYF
V: TRBV27
length: 14

CDR3: CASSPGGTGASGNTIYF
V: TRBV13
length: 17

CDR3: CASSLAPQGHTEAFF
V: TRBV7-8
length: 15

CDR3: CSATEAYEQYF
V: TRBV20-1
length: 11

CDR3: CASSWTGTSGETQYF
V: TRBV11-2
length: 15

CDR3: CASSQGQGGPYEQYF
V: TRBV4-1
length: 15

CDR3: CASSLWTGSTEAFF
V: TRBV14
length: 14

CDR3: CASSAGRQSYGYTF
V: TRBV18
length: 14

CDR3: CASTVSTGTVRTGELFF
V: TRBV27
length: 17

CDR3: CSVAGNNQPQHF
V: TRBV29-1
length: 12

CDR3: CASSQRGGGDSGANVLTF
V: TRBV4-1
length: 18

CDR3: CASRGGRRGEKLFF
V: TRBV19
length: 14

CDR3: CASSTYQAGWGTAMNTEAFF
V: TRBV19
length: 20

CDR3: CASSLYTGTGGEKLFF
V: TRBV27
length: 16

CDR3: CASGSENHEQYF
V: TRBV12-5
length: 12

CDR3: CASSTDWYNEQFF
V: TRBV9
length: 13

CDR3: CASSPGLWGAEAFF
V: TRBV27
length: 14

CDR3: CASSQDEVAELAAYNEQFF
V: TRBV4-1
length: 19

CDR3: CASSSEQGSHGELFF
V: TRBV7-9
length: 15

CDR3: CASSPGPGGAFF
V: TRBV27
length: 12

CDR3: CASSPVSINALSNYGYTF
V: TRBV18
length: 18

CDR3: CASSVGLQGDTIYF
V: TRBV9
length: 14

CDR3: CASSLGSAGYTF
V: TRBV5-6
length: 12

CDR3: CASSDLGQGEAFF
V: TRBV18
length: 13

CDR3: CASSQNRVEGYTF
V: TRBV4-2
length: 13

CDR3: CASSSGGYGELFF
V: TRBV28
length: 13

CDR3: CASSSRDRDEKLFF
V: TRBV27
length: 14

CDR3: CASSLAGLSSPGELFF
V: TRBV4-2
length: 16

CDR3: CASSWTDRFTGELFF
V: TRBV19
length: 15

CDR3: CASSVDQLDNEQFF
V: TRBV9
length: 14

CDR3: CAISESRLAPTYEQYF
V: TRBV10-3
length: 16

CDR3: CASSLQGFEQYF
V: TRBV2
length: 12

CDR3: CASSDRTGSGNTIYF
V: TRBV9
length: 15

CDR3: CASSLKPDSRNTEAFF
V: TRBV7-8
length: 16

CDR3: CASSLGRGMNTEAFF
V: TRBV5-1
length: 15

CDR3: CASSRGSLLAGGTIAKNIQYF
V: TRBV9
length: 21

CDR3: CASSEQGGQPQHF
V: TRBV2
length: 13

CDR3: CASSLLSGSGGQPQHF
V: TRBV7-9
length: 16

CDR3: CASSRTGTGGNTIYF
V: TRBV7-9
length: 15

CDR3: CASSPGVRGTEAFF
V: TRBV7-3
length: 14

CDR3: CASSPWTGGNEQYF
V: TRBV9
length: 14

CDR3: CASSPGYGYTF
V: TRBV6-5
length: 11

CDR3: CASSESTAGSNTEAFF
V: TRBV25-1
length: 16

CDR3: CASKISGTYNYGYTF
V: TRBV5-1
length: 15

CDR3: CASSDSQGATDTQYF
V: TRBV6-4
length: 15